One T cell receptor (beta chain) is described in this entry. The sample originates from a study of blood T cell repertoires in COVID-19. In the authors' workflow: Reference gene primer amplification gave estimated nucleated cell counts. The table came from immunoSEQ multiplex PCR; TCRdb's copy has only in-frame clones and leaves some out. V and J calls and clone size are given by that table; D and trimming were obtained from the DNA. The sample comprises over 90,000 clones, around 84% of which are singletons, and 4.5% rests with the top ten. The sequence derives from a human donor in a cohort sampled during active COVID-19. Sequenced input: peripheral blood.

CDR3 DNA: TGTGCCAGCAGCTTAATAGCGGGGACTGCAAGGGGCACAGATACGCAGTATTTT. It translates to CASSLIAGTARGTDTQYF. V gene TRBV7-9 combines with J gene TRBJ2-3; 8 bases are shared with TRBD2. J gave up 1 base and V 2 bases, and 11 bases lay outside the gene matches. CDR3 size: 18 residues. Germline V gene lookup returns CDR1 SEHNR and CDR2 FQNEAQ (reference sequence).